These 21 T cell receptor beta chains were sequenced from one sample in a study of cytomegalovirus exposure and HLA in healthy donors. PCR used 60 Vbeta primers and 13 Jbeta primers. Profiling relied on immunoSEQ multiplex PCR, and the TCRdb table lists in-frame clones only, not all of them. This table has 110,000 to 150,000 clones, roughly 80% appearing once. Sequenced input: PBMCs. The receptor set was obtained from a boy between 2 and 10 years old in good health and CMV-seronegative.

The CDR3, as DNA: TGTGCCAGTAGTCTCCGCCCAGGGCCTACCGGGGAGCTGTTTTTT. Amino acids: CASSLRPGPTGELFF. The V gene is TRBV19, the J gene TRBJ2-2; D possibly corresponds to TRBD1 (5 bases). The germline CDR1 and CDR2 sequences are LNHDA and SQIVND (reference sequence). The V and J ends lost 5 bases and 5 bases respectively, with 15 bases between them. The CDR3 is 15 residues long.

The chain has TRBV9 and TRBJ1-6; D gene uncertain. Germline CDR1 reads SGDLS; CDR2 reads YYNGEE. With 3 bases removed from V and 8 bases from J, the gap between germline ends came to 12 bases. CDR3 length equals 14 residues. In DNA form, the CDR3 reads TGTGCCAGCAGCGCCCCCTCGCAGGATTCACCCCTCCACTTT. Its translation is CASSAPSQDSPLHF. Full variable domain (remainder filled in from reference TRBV9 and TRBJ1-6): DSGVTQTPKHLITATGQRVTLRCSPRSGDLSVYWYQQSLDQGLQFLIQYYNGEERAKGNILERFSAQQFPDLHSELNLSSLELGDSALYFCASSAPSQDSPLHFGNGTRLTVT.

V is TRBV27 and J is TRBJ1-1; D unclear. CDR3 size: 14 residues. Germline-derived CDR1 and CDR2 are MNHEY and SMNVEV (reference sequence). V was pared by 2 bases and J by 7 bases, with 14 bases between. The CDR3 region is CASSLGPGGVEAFF. CDR3 DNA: TGTGCCAGCAGTTTAGGACCAGGCGGGGTTGAAGCTTTCTTT.

The chain is built from TRBV6-6 and TRBJ2-7; 9 bases are a match to TRBD2. V lost 6 bases and J lost 3; bases outside the gene matches: 12. This CDR3 is built from 16 residues. Germline CDR1 reads MNHNY; CDR2 reads SVGAGI (reference sequence). The CDR3 loop reads CASSLPLGREGYEQYF. CDR3 sequence (DNA): TGTGCCAGCAGCCTCCCCTTGGGGCGGGAGGGCTACGAGCAGTACTTC.

J is TRBJ2-5 and V is TRBV4-1, with TRBD2 matching over 14 bases. Germline CDR1 is MGHRA and CDR2 is YSYEKL. The CDR3 consists of 21 residues. J lost 10 bases, V lost 2 bases, and 24 bases had no gene match. CDR3 DNA: TGCGCCAGCAGCCAATCTCCGAGTACGAAAGGACTAGCGGGAGGTTTATGGGACCAGTACTTC. This gives the protein CASSQSPSTKGLAGGLWDQYF.

As regards this clone: Compared with germline, one end of the junction differs, possibly owing to a read error. CDR3 in amino acids: CANRDRGRMFHF. CDR3 nucleotide sequence: TGTGCCAACAGAGACAGGGGGCGCATGTTCCACTTT. The rearrangement links TRBV2 to TRBJ1-1; 10 positions match TRBD1. CDR1 and CDR2 from the germline V gene are SNHLY and FYNNEI. This CDR3 has 12 amino acids.

The CDR3: CASSIFWLGTGLSDEQYF. Written as DNA, the CDR3 is TGTGCCAGTAGTATATTTTGGTTGGGGACAGGACTTTCGGACGAGCAGTACTTC. This chain joins TRBV19 and TRBJ2-7; TRBD1 matches 8 bases. Per germline, CDR1 LNHDA and CDR2 SQIVND (reference sequence). This CDR3 is built from 18 residues. V trimming: 2 bases; J trimming: 5 bases; junction bases outside the gene matches: 17.

The V and J genes are TRBV6-4 and TRBJ2-2; the D gene is possibly TRBD1 (6 bases). The CDR3 runs 14 residues. Between the trimmed V and J ends, which lost 8 bases and 5 bases, there was a span of 15 bases. Germline V gene data show CDR1 as MRHNA and CDR2 as SNTAGT. Here the CDR3 reads CASRNQGTTGELFF. In DNA form, the CDR3 reads TGTGCCAGCCGCAACCAGGGGACGACCGGGGAGCTGTTTTTT.

The table lists this clone with a few counts. This rearrangement joins TRBV10-3 to TRBJ2-5; 14 bases line up with TRBD2. V gave up 6 bases and J gave up 2 bases; unmatched junction bases: 8. CDR3 length equals 17 residues. Looked up from germline, CDR1 is ENHRY and CDR2 is SYGVKD. As DNA, the CDR3 is TGTGCCATCAGCGGGACTAGCGGGGGTTACCAGCAAGAGACCCAGTACTTC. It specifies CAISGTSGGYQQETQYF.

V is TRBV9 and J is TRBJ2-2; 7 nucleotides line up with TRBD1. The germline V gene encodes CDR1 SGDLS and CDR2 YYNGEE. This CDR3 has 13 amino acids. Trimming removed 4 bases from V and 5 bases from J; junction bases left unmatched: 2. CDR3 bases: TGTGCCAGCAGCTCGACAGGGACCGGGGAGCTGTTTTTT. Its translation: CASSSTGTGELFF.

The genes are TRBV6-5 and TRBJ1-6; D is possibly TRBD1 (5 bases). Germline V lookup: CDR1 MNHEY, CDR2 SVGAGI. The CDR3 is 13 residues long. V was cut by 5 bases and J by 7 bases, with 9 bases left in between. For the CDR3, the DNA is TGTGCCAGCAGTGTAGGGGTAAATTCACCCCTCCACTTT. Its protein is CASSVGVNSPLHF.

The genes are TRBV28 and TRBJ2-5; D is possibly TRBD2 (7 bases). V lost 3 bases, J lost 4 bases, and 12 bases lay in between. From germline, CDR1 is MDHEN and CDR2 SYDVKM. The CDR3 consists of 14 residues. CDR3 nucleotide sequence: TGTGCCAGCAGTTTCAGGGGAGGGGGAGAGACCCAGTACTTC. Residues: CASSFRGGGETQYF.

The chain combines TRBV15 with TRBJ1-1, with TRBD1 matching over 7 bases. The germline V gene encodes CDR1 LNHNV and CDR2 YYDKDF (reference sequence). CDR3 length equals 17 residues. V lost 1 base, J lost 7 bases, and 15 bases stayed unmatched. The CDR3 is CATSRGANRGRPREAFF. The CDR3 coding sequence is TGTGCCACCAGCAGAGGGGCCAACAGGGGCCGACCTCGTGAAGCTTTCTTT.

This rearrangement joins TRBV7-8 to TRBJ1-4; D perhaps matches TRBD1 (5 bases). Trimming removed 1 base from V and 0 bases from J, with 12 bases in between. CDR3 length: 17 residues. From germline, CDR1 is SGHVS and CDR2 FQNEAQ. CDR3 DNA sequence: TGTGCCAGCAGCTTAGTGGGGACGGGAGCAACTAATGAAAAACTGTTTTTT. Translation: CASSLVGTGATNEKLFF.

V gene TRBV2 combines with J gene TRBJ1-5, with 10 nucleotides matching TRBD1. Germline trimming cut 5 bases from V and 0 bases from J; bases unmatched to any gene: 7. The germline V gene encodes CDR1 SNHLY and CDR2 FYNNEI. CDR3 length equals 17 residues. This CDR3 reads CASSKGTGDYSNQPQHF. The CDR3 nucleotides are TGTGCCAGCAGTAAGGGGACAGGGGATTATAGCAATCAGCCCCAGCATTTT.

The chain employs TRBV27 and TRBJ2-7; 11 positions match TRBD1. Trimming took 6 bases from V and 2 from J; bases not matched to a gene: 0. The CDR3 runs 13 residues. Germline loops: CDR1 MNHEY, CDR2 SMNVEV (reference sequence). The CDR3 loop is CASRGQGAYEQYF. The CDR3, as DNA: TGTGCCAGCAGGGGACAGGGGGCCTACGAGCAGTACTTC.

V is TRBV5-4 and J is TRBJ2-1; 8 bases align to TRBD2. There are 17 residues in the CDR3. Germline lookup yields CDR1 SGHNT and CDR2 YYREEE (reference sequence). V was clipped by 4 bases and J by 3 bases; unmatched bases: 12. CDR3 in DNA: TGTGCCAGCAGCAGCCCTTCTAGCGGGTACCGCTACAATGAGCAGTTCTTC. Translation: CASSSPSSGYRYNEQFF.

The chain combines TRBV28 with TRBJ2-7; 10 nucleotides match TRBD1. The V segment lost 8 bases and the J segment 7 bases; nucleotides outside the gene matches: 14. The CDR3 totals 15 residues. Germline loops: CDR1 MDHEN, CDR2 SYDVKM. CDR3 sequence reads: CASPPRDRGLGEQYF. For the CDR3, the DNA is TGTGCCAGCCCCCCCCGGGACAGGGGATTAGGGGAGCAGTACTTC.

The V call is TRBV7-8, the J call TRBJ1-2, with 8 bases fitting TRBD1. This CDR3 has 16 amino acids. The J segment lost 7 bases and the V segment lost 5 bases, leaving 15 bases of the junction unmatched. In germline, CDR1 is SGHVS, CDR2 FQNEAQ. CDR3 DNA sequence: TGTGCCAGCAGCCTCGGGGGAGCAGGGGGCGGAGGTGGCTACACCTTC. Translation: CASSLGGAGGGGGYTF.

The genes are TRBV10-1 and TRBJ2-1; possible D gene TRBD1, 5 bases. The CDR3 is 16 amino acids. The V end was cut by 1 base, the J end by 7 bases, with 17 bases between. Germline CDR1 reads WNHNN; CDR2 reads SYGVQD (reference sequence). The chain's CDR3 is CASSELKGPRYNEQFF. CDR3 coding DNA: TGCGCCAGCAGTGAGTTGAAGGGGCCGAGATATAATGAGCAGTTCTTC.

The chain employs TRBV29-1 and TRBJ1-4; D uncertain. The CDR3 sequence is 12 residues long. The germline V gene has CDR1 SQVTM and CDR2 ANQGSEA. Trimming left V 5 bases short and J 7 bases short, with 11 bases between. This CDR3 is CSVLSGSEKLFF. The CDR3 bases are TGCAGCGTTCTCTCGGGGAGTGAAAAACTGTTTTTT.